Following are 7 T cell receptor beta chains from one sample sequenced in a study of vaccination effects on CD4 cells after COVID-19. Before sequencing took place, the ViraFEST assay used viral peptide pools to expand antigen-specific CD4+ T cells. When roughly eleven days of culture had elapsed, CD4+ T cells were isolated. The person was diagnosed with PCR-confirmed SARS-CoV-2 infection between March and December 2020. These receptors' antigens are unknown. Method: immunoSEQ multiplex PCR; TCRdb's copy keeps in-frame clones and lacks some. Of around 47,000 clones listed, roughly two thirds are singletons. This sample comprised CD4+ T cells from PBMCs cultured with a peptide pool, obtained before COVID-19 vaccination. These receptors all come from a human donor who had a prior SARS-CoV-2 infection.

This clone came up a few times. This chain connects TRBV11-2 to TRBJ2-3, with D tentatively TRBD2 (6 bases). CDR1 and CDR2 (germline): SGHAT, FQNNGV. The CDR3 consists of 12 residues. Trimming took off 8 bases at V and 4 bases at J, with 10 bases between the two ends. The CDR3 sequence is CASGRGPDTQYF. The CDR3, as DNA: TGTGCCAGCGGGCGGGGCCCAGATACGCAGTATTTT.

In its sample, this clone was seen once. The V call is TRBV4-1, the J call TRBJ2-5; D might be TRBD1 (5 bases). The germline CDR1 and CDR2 sequences are MGHRA and YSYEKL. The CDR3 extends over 14 amino acids. Trimming stripped 4 bases from V and 1 base from J, with 10 bases between. The CDR3 bases are TGCGCCAGCAGCCGACAGACACTCCAAGAGACCCAGTACTTC. Its protein is CASSRQTLQETQYF.

This clone was seen a handful of times. The J gene is TRBJ2-1, the V gene TRBV7-3, with 8 bases aligning to TRBD2. V shed 5 bases and J 4 bases; nucleotides not matched to a gene: 7. This CDR3 is 15 amino acids long. The germline V gene has CDR1 SGHTA and CDR2 FQGTGA. The CDR3 DNA follows: TGTGCCAGCAGCCCCTCCGGGAGGGAATACAATGAGCAGTTCTTC. It codes for CASSPSGREYNEQFF.

The V and J genes are TRBV7-2 and TRBJ1-1; D is perhaps TRBD1 (5 bases). CDR1 is SGHTA and CDR2 is FQGNSA in the germline V gene. The CDR3 is 13 residues long. V shed 1 base and J shed 7 bases, with 10 bases lying between them. The CDR3: CASSLVRDGEAFF. CDR3 DNA: TGTGCCAGCAGCTTAGTTCGGGACGGTGAAGCTTTCTTT.

This clone was seen just once. V gene TRBV7-9 combines with J gene TRBJ2-5, with 9 bases lining up with TRBD1. The CDR3 length is 15 residues. The V gene end was trimmed by 6 bases and the J gene end by 1 base; junction bases not matched to a gene: 6. Germline V CDR1 and CDR2: SEHNR, FQNEAQ (reference sequence). In DNA, the CDR3 is TGTGCCAGCAGTAGGACAGGGGCCTTCCAAGAGACCCAGTACTTC. Its protein is CASSRTGAFQETQYF.

The V gene is TRBV2, the J gene TRBJ1-1; the match to TRBD1 covers 11 bases. V dropped 5 bases and J dropped 6; count of bases not matched to a gene: 8. CDR3 length equals 15 residues. Germline V gives CDR1 SNHLY, CDR2 FYNNEI. CDR3 amino acids: CASSPWTGGSAEAFF. CDR3 nucleotides: TGTGCCAGCAGTCCTTGGACAGGGGGCAGCGCTGAAGCTTTCTTT.

The chain recombines TRBV7-2 with TRBJ2-1, with D perhaps TRBD1 or TRBD2 (5 bases each). Germline loops: CDR1 SGHTA, CDR2 FQGNSA. Trimming took off 5 bases at V and 4 bases at J, with 12 bases between the two ends. The CDR3 totals 14 residues. The CDR3 DNA reads TGTGCCAGCAGCCTCGGGACCGCGTACAATGAGCAGTTCTTC. As protein: CASSLGTAYNEQFF.